The clone carrying this T cell receptor beta chain was observed many times. Its antigen is undetermined. Amplified TCR beta CDR3 regions derived from RNA transcripts. Initially, a first-round RT-PCR of the TCR CDR3 employed the HTBI primer set. One entry per CDR3 protein, called by TCRdb with MiXCR from the multiplex PCR reads. The data contain under 400,000 distinct CDR3 sequences, around 14% of them singletons. This specimen comes from a study of T cells in Graves' hyperthyroidism and ophthalmopathy. Study conclusions and caveats: Ophthalmopathy got predicted by the model a median around six months before its onset. Through a model of 13 V-J features, ophthalmopathy was separated from stable hyperthyroidism.

The CDR3 spans 15 residues. Germline lookup yields CDR1 SQVTM and CDR2 ANQGSEA. V trimming: 1 base; J trimming: 5 bases; junction bases outside the gene matches: 10. This sequence was found in a woman younger than 30 with Graves' hyperthyroidism that later progressed to Graves' ophthalmopathy. Material for sequencing was blood. The V and J genes are TRBV29-1 and TRBJ1-1; 7 bases fit TRBD1. As DNA, the CDR3 is TGCAGCGTTGAAGTGCAGGGGGTTGGTAAAACTGAAGCTTTCTTT. Residues: CSVEVQGVGKTEAFF.